The rows below give T cell receptor beta chains drawn from one sample of a study of blood T cells in healthy people across ages. TCRdb re-analysed the 5' RACE reads in MiXCR, keeping a single row per CDR3 protein. Of about 800,000 distinct CDR3 sequences in the sample, around a quarter were seen once. Separately, the same data were catalogued under a study of T cells of mothers and their children.

The sequencing sample was made of blood. These receptors were collected from a boy aged 5-17 years in good health. The CDR3 runs from the conserved cysteine through the conserved F or W. Each record gives: V gene, J gene, clone size, D gene, CDR3 DNA, CDR3 protein. D genes are given only for firm matches. Rows may omit the clone size; those that give it use once, few, many or a size class.

V gene: TRBV28; J gene: TRBJ1-5; clone size: NA; D gene: NA; CDR3 DNA: TGTGCCAGCAGTTTAGACAGGATACCAAATCAGCCCCAGCATTTT; CDR3 protein: CASSLDRIPNQPQHF
V gene: TRBV7-9; J gene: TRBJ1-1; clone size: NA; D gene: NA; CDR3 DNA: TGTGCCAGCAGCTTAGACCAGAACACTGAAGCTTTCTTT; CDR3 protein: CASSLDQNTEAFF
V gene: TRBV12-3/TRBV12-4; J gene: TRBJ1-4; clone size: few; D gene: NA; CDR3 DNA: TGTGCCAGCAGTATTATAGCAACTAATGAAAAACTGTTTTTT; CDR3 protein: CASSIIATNEKLFF
V gene: TRBV30; J gene: TRBJ2-1; clone size: NA; D gene: NA; CDR3 DNA: TGTGCCTGGAAACAGGGCACCTACAATGAGCAGTTCTTC; CDR3 protein: CAWKQGTYNEQFF
V gene: TRBV5-1; J gene: TRBJ1-2; clone size: NA; D gene: TRBD1; CDR3 DNA: TGCGCCAGCAGCTTTACGACCGGGACAGGGAGTACCTATGGCTACACCTTC; CDR3 protein: CASSFTTGTGSTYGYTF
V gene: TRBV5-1; J gene: TRBJ1-2; clone size: few; D gene: TRBD1; CDR3 DNA: TGCGCCAGCGGAGGGACAGGGCATTCCAACTATGGCTACACCTTC; CDR3 protein: CASGGTGHSNYGYTF
V gene: TRBV9; J gene: TRBJ2-5; clone size: NA; D gene: TRBD1; CDR3 DNA: TGTGCCAGCAGCGTAAACACAGGGGGTGCGAAAGAGACCCAGTACTTC; CDR3 protein: CASSVNTGGAKETQYF
V gene: TRBV4-2; J gene: TRBJ1-4; clone size: NA; D gene: NA; CDR3 DNA: TGTGCCAGCAGCCAAGACAGCAGTGAAAAACTGTTTTTT; CDR3 protein: CASSQDSSEKLFF
V gene: TRBV20-1; J gene: TRBJ2-2; clone size: NA; D gene: TRBD1; CDR3 DNA: TGCAGTGCCCCGACAGGGTCCACCGGGGAGCTGTTTTTT; CDR3 protein: CSAPTGSTGELFF
V gene: TRBV11-2; J gene: TRBJ2-5; clone size: few; D gene: NA; CDR3 DNA: TGTGCCAGCAGCTTTGTTAAAGGGGTCCAAGAGACCCAGTACTTC; CDR3 protein: CASSFVKGVQETQYF
V gene: TRBV7-2; J gene: TRBJ2-3; clone size: NA; D gene: TRBD1; CDR3 DNA: TGTGCCAGCAGCTTTCGAGTCCCCGGACAGGGGACCACAGATACGCAGTATTTT; CDR3 protein: CASSFRVPGQGTTDTQYF
V gene: TRBV6-1; J gene: TRBJ2-5; clone size: NA; D gene: TRBD2; CDR3 DNA: TGTGCCAGCAGCTTTCGAGCGGGGGGGCCAACAGAGACCCAGTACTTC; CDR3 protein: CASSFRAGGPTETQYF
V gene: TRBV28; J gene: TRBJ2-4; clone size: few; D gene: NA; CDR3 DNA: TGTGCCAGCAGTTTGGCACAGGCGGCTCGGGGGAACATTCAGTACTTC; CDR3 protein: CASSLAQAARGNIQYF
V gene: TRBV29-1; J gene: TRBJ2-7; clone size: few; D gene: NA; CDR3 DNA: TGCAGCGTTCGTCTGGATGTTACCTACGAGCAGTACTTC; CDR3 protein: CSVRLDVTYEQYF
V gene: TRBV18; J gene: TRBJ2-2; clone size: NA; D gene: NA; CDR3 DNA: TGTGCCAGCTCACAACTCGACAGCTCCACCGGGGAGCTGTTTTTT; CDR3 protein: CASSQLDSSTGELFF
V gene: TRBV7-2; J gene: TRBJ2-1; clone size: few; D gene: NA; CDR3 DNA: TGTGCCAGCAGCCCCCCTGGACTAAGGTGGAACAATGAGCAGTTCTTC; CDR3 protein: CASSPPGLRWNNEQFF
V gene: TRBV20-1; J gene: TRBJ2-7; clone size: NA; D gene: NA; CDR3 DNA: TGCAGTGCAAAAGGGGACGACTCCTACGAGCAGTACTTC; CDR3 protein: CSAKGDDSYEQYF
V gene: TRBV20-1; J gene: TRBJ2-7; clone size: few; D gene: TRBD1; CDR3 DNA: TGCAGTGCCAATACGGACAGGACAGTGAGCGAGCAGTACTTC; CDR3 protein: CSANTDRTVSEQYF
V gene: TRBV20-1; J gene: TRBJ1-5; clone size: NA; D gene: NA; CDR3 DNA: TGCAGTGCTAGAGAGACTTATAGCAATCAGCCCCAGCATTTT; CDR3 protein: CSARETYSNQPQHF
V gene: TRBV29-1; J gene: TRBJ2-7; clone size: NA; D gene: NA; CDR3 DNA: TGCAGCGTTGAAGTTCAGACAGCCTTGGGACTCACCTACGAGCAGTACTTC; CDR3 protein: CSVEVQTALGLTYEQYF
V gene: TRBV7-9; J gene: TRBJ2-4; clone size: few; D gene: NA; CDR3 DNA: TGTGCCAGCAGCTTGGAGGTAGAAGCCAAAAACATTCAGTACTTC; CDR3 protein: CASSLEVEAKNIQYF
V gene: TRBV12-3/TRBV12-4; J gene: TRBJ1-1; clone size: NA; D gene: NA; CDR3 DNA: TGTGCCAGCAGTTTTTGGGCCTTGAGGGGGGCTGTTACTGAAGCTTTCTTT; CDR3 protein: CASSFWALRGAVTEAFF
V gene: TRBV20-1; J gene: TRBJ2-1; clone size: NA; D gene: TRBD2; CDR3 DNA: TGCAGTGCTAGAGATTACGGCGGGAGGGCCTCTAATGAGCAGTTCTTC; CDR3 protein: CSARDYGGRASNEQFF
V gene: TRBV5-6; J gene: TRBJ2-3; clone size: many; D gene: NA; CDR3 DNA: TGTGCCAGCAGCTTGGCCTGGGGGGGCACAGATACGCAGTATTTT; CDR3 protein: CASSLAWGGTDTQYF
V gene: TRBV4-3; J gene: TRBJ2-3; clone size: few; D gene: NA; CDR3 DNA: TGCGCCAGCAGCCAAGGGGCAGCCCCGGGCGAGGCGCAGTATTTT; CDR3 protein: CASSQGAAPGEAQYF
V gene: TRBV2; J gene: TRBJ2-1; clone size: few; D gene: NA; CDR3 DNA: TGTGCCAGCAGTGAACGGGGCGGGGTCTACAATGAGCAGTTCTTC; CDR3 protein: CASSERGGVYNEQFF
V gene: TRBV6-2/TRBV6-3; J gene: TRBJ1-5; clone size: NA; D gene: TRBD1; CDR3 DNA: TGTGCCAGCAGTATTGAACCGGGACAGGGTTTTCAGCCCCAGCATTTT; CDR3 protein: CASSIEPGQGFQPQHF
V gene: TRBV11-2; J gene: TRBJ2-3; clone size: NA; D gene: NA; CDR3 DNA: TGTGCCAGCAGCTTTTTGTACACAGATACGCAGTATTTT; CDR3 protein: CASSFLYTDTQYF
V gene: TRBV5-6; J gene: TRBJ1-6; clone size: few; D gene: NA; CDR3 DNA: TGTGCCAGCAGCTTGGGACTGATTAATTCACCCCTCCACTTT; CDR3 protein: CASSLGLINSPLHF
V gene: TRBV5-1; J gene: TRBJ2-1; clone size: few; D gene: NA; CDR3 DNA: TGCGCCAGCAGCCCTTACTACCTCTCCTACAATGAGCAGTTCTTC; CDR3 protein: CASSPYYLSYNEQFF
V gene: TRBV3-1; J gene: TRBJ1-2; clone size: few; D gene: NA; CDR3 DNA: TGTGCCAGCAGCCCCAACAGAGATATCTATGGCTACACCTTC; CDR3 protein: CASSPNRDIYGYTF
V gene: TRBV28; J gene: TRBJ2-5; clone size: many; D gene: TRBD1; CDR3 DNA: TGTGCCAGCAGTACCTCCGGGACAGGGGTAGGAGAGACCCAGTACTTC; CDR3 protein: CASSTSGTGVGETQYF
V gene: TRBV15; J gene: TRBJ1-1; clone size: few; D gene: NA; CDR3 DNA: TGTGCCACCAGCAGAGAATTTGGGGTTTCCGAAGCTTTCTTT; CDR3 protein: CATSREFGVSEAFF
V gene: TRBV7-9; J gene: TRBJ2-5; clone size: NA; D gene: NA; CDR3 DNA: TGTGCCAGCTCCCGACCCGGAAAGGGTCAGACCCAGTACTTC; CDR3 protein: CASSRPGKGQTQYF
V gene: TRBV6-6; J gene: TRBJ2-1; clone size: many; D gene: NA; CDR3 DNA: TGTGCCGCTACCCTAGCCGGAGGGGGGGGTGAGCAGTTCTTC; CDR3 protein: CAATLAGGGGEQFF
V gene: TRBV15; J gene: TRBJ2-7; clone size: once; D gene: NA; CDR3 DNA: TGTGCCACCAGCAGAGATTTCGGCCGCTACGAGCAGTACTTC; CDR3 protein: CATSRDFGRYEQYF
V gene: TRBV28; J gene: TRBJ2-7; clone size: few; D gene: TRBD1; CDR3 DNA: TGTGCCAGCAGTTTGACAGGGATACTATCCTACGAGCAGTACTTC; CDR3 protein: CASSLTGILSYEQYF
V gene: TRBV12-3/TRBV12-4; J gene: TRBJ1-2; clone size: few; D gene: NA; CDR3 DNA: TGTGCCAGCAGTTTAGGGGGTCAAGGCTACACCTTC; CDR3 protein: CASSLGGQGYTF
V gene: TRBV3-1; J gene: TRBJ1-2; clone size: once; D gene: TRBD1; CDR3 DNA: TGTGCCAGCAGCCGAGCCGGACAGGGATTCTATGGCTACACCTTC; CDR3 protein: CASSRAGQGFYGYTF
V gene: TRBV12-3/TRBV12-4; J gene: TRBJ1-4; clone size: NA; D gene: TRBD1; CDR3 DNA: TGTGCCAGCAGTTTTCTCAGGGGGGACGGTGAAAAACTGTTTTTT; CDR3 protein: CASSFLRGDGEKLFF
V gene: TRBV19; J gene: TRBJ2-1; clone size: NA; D gene: TRBD2; CDR3 DNA: TGTGCCAGTAGTAGGGGACTAGCGGGGGGCGATAATGAGCAGTTCTTC; CDR3 protein: CASSRGLAGGDNEQFF
V gene: TRBV27; J gene: TRBJ2-6; clone size: many; D gene: NA; CDR3 DNA: TGTGCCAGCAGTTTCTTTGGGGCCAACGTCCTGACTTTC; CDR3 protein: CASSFFGANVLTF
V gene: TRBV3-1; J gene: TRBJ2-4; clone size: NA; D gene: NA; CDR3 DNA: TGTGCCAGCAGCCCCCTCGCCGCGGTAAACATTCAGTACTTC; CDR3 protein: CASSPLAAVNIQYF
V gene: TRBV7-6; J gene: TRBJ1-1; clone size: NA; D gene: TRBD1; CDR3 DNA: TGTGCCAGCAGCTTCCCGACAGGGGAGGTTAGGACTGAAGCTTTCTTT; CDR3 protein: CASSFPTGEVRTEAFF
V gene: TRBV18; J gene: TRBJ2-5; clone size: few; D gene: NA; CDR3 DNA: TGTGCCAGCTCACCACTATTTAGCGGATTCCAAGAGACCCAGTACTTC; CDR3 protein: CASSPLFSGFQETQYF
V gene: TRBV20-1; J gene: TRBJ2-7; clone size: NA; D gene: NA; CDR3 DNA: TGCAGTGCTAGGCCCCTGTCCCTCTACGAGCAGTACTTC; CDR3 protein: CSARPLSLYEQYF
V gene: TRBV6-1; J gene: TRBJ2-7; clone size: few; D gene: TRBD1; CDR3 DNA: TGTGCCAGCAGCCTCCCCCCGACAGGGGGCTCCTACGAGCAGTACTTC; CDR3 protein: CASSLPPTGGSYEQYF
V gene: TRBV4-3; J gene: TRBJ1-5; clone size: few; D gene: NA; CDR3 DNA: TGCGCCAGCAGCCAAGATCACGGGTTCGGTCAGCCCCAGCATTTT; CDR3 protein: CASSQDHGFGQPQHF
V gene: TRBV18; J gene: TRBJ2-5; clone size: many; D gene: TRBD1; CDR3 DNA: TGTGCCAGCTCACCACGGCGACAGGGGGAAAAAGAGACCCAGTACTTC; CDR3 protein: CASSPRRQGEKETQYF